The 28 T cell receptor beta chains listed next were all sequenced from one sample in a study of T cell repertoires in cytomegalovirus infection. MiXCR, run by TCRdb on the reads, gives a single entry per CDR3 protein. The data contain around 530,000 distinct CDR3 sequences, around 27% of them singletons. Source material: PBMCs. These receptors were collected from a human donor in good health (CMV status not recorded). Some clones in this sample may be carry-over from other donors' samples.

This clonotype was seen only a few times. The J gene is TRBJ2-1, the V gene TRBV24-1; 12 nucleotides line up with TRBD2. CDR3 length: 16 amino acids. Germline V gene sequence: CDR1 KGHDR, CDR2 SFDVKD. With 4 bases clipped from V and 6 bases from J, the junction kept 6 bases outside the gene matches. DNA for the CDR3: TGTGCCACCAGTGACCTGACTAGCGGGAGCGGCAATGAGCAGTTCTTC. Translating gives CATSDLTSGSGNEQFF.

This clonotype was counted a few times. The CDR3 coding sequence is TGTGCCAGCAGCTTTCCGGGACAGGGTTTCAATGAGCAGTTCTTC. It codes for CASSFPGQGFNEQFF. V and J are TRBV7-6 and TRBJ2-1; 9 nucleotides line up with TRBD1. The germline V gene encodes CDR1 SGHVS and CDR2 FNYEAQ. Trimming cost V 3 bases and J 6 bases; bases outside gene matches: 6. This CDR3 comprises 15 residues.

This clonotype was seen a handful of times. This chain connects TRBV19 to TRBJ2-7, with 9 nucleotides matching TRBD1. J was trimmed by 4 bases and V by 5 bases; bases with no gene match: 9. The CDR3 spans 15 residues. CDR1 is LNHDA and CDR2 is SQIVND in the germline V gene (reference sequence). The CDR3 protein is CASSLQGAGDYEQYF. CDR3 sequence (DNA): TGTGCCAGTAGTTTACAGGGGGCAGGCGATTACGAGCAGTACTTC.

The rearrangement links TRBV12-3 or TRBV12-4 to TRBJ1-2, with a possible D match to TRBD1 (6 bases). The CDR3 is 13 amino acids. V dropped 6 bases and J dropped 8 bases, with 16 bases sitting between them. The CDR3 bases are TGTGCCAGCAGCTCCATGGGGGCCGCGGGCTACACCTTC. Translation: CASSSMGAAGYTF.

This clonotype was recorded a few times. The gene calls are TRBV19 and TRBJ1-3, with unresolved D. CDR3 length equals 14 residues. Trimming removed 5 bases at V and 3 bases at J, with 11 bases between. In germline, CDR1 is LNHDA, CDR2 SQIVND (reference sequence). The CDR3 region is CASSREAFGNTIYF. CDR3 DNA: TGTGCCAGTAGTCGGGAGGCTTTTGGAAACACCATATATTTT.

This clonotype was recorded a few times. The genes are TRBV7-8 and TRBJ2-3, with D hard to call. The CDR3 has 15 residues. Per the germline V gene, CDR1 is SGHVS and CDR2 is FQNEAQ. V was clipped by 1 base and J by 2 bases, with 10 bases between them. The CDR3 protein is CASSLERRTTDTQYF. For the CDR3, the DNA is TGTGCCAGCAGCTTAGAGCGTCGGACCACAGATACGCAGTATTTT. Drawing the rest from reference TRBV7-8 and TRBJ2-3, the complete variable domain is GAGVSQSPRYKVAKRGQDVALRCDPISGHVSLFWYQQALGQGPEFLTYFQNEAQLDKSGLPSDRFFAERPEGSVSTLKIQRTQQEDSAVYLCASSLERRTTDTQYFGPGTRLTVL.

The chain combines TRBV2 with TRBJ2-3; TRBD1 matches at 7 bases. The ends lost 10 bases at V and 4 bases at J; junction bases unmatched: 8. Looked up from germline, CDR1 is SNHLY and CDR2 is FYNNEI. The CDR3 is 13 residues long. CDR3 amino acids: CATTGDSPDTQYF. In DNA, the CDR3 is TGTGCCACCACAGGGGATAGCCCAGATACGCAGTATTTT.

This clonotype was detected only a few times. CDR3 sequence reads: CASSDPRGYEQYV. The CDR3 DNA follows: TGTGCCAGCAGTGATCCCAGGGGCTACGAGCAGTACGTC. The chain is built from TRBV27 and TRBJ2-7; a possible D gene is TRBD1 (6 bases). Germline CDR1 MNHEY, CDR2 SMNVEV (reference sequence). The V and J ends lost 5 bases and 3 bases respectively, with 11 bases between them. The CDR3 runs 13 residues.

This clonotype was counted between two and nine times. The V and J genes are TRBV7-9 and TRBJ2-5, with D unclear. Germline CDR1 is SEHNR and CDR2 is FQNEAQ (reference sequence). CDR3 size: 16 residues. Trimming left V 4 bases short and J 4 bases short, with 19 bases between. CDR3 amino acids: CASSSTSDLARETQYF. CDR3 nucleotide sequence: TGTGCCAGCAGCTCTACCTCAGACTTAGCCCGAGAGACCCAGTACTTC.

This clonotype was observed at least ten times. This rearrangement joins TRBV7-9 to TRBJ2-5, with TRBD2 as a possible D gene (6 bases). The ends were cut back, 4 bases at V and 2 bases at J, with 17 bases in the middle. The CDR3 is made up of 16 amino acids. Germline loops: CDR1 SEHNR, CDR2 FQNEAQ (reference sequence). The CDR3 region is CASSSYPRESQETQYF. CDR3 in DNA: TGTGCCAGCAGCTCTTACCCACGGGAGTCGCAAGAGACCCAGTACTTC.

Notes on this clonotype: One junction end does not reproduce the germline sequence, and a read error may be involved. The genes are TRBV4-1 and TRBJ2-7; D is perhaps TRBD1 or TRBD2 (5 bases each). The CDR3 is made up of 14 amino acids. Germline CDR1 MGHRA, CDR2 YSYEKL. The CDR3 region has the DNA TGTGCCAGCAGCCAAACTGGGGGCTCCTACGAGCAGTACTTC. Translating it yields CASSQTGGSYEQYF.

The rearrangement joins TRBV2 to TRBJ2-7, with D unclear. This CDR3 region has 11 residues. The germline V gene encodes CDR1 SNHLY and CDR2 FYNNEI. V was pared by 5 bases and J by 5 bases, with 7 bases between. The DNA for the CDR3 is TGTGCCAGCAGTATCGGCAACGAGCAGTACTTC. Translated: CASSIGNEQYF.

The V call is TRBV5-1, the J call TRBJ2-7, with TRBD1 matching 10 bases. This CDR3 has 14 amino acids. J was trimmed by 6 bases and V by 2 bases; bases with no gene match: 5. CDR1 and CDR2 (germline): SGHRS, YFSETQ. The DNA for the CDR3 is TGCGCCAGCAGCTTCGGACAGGGGGATCGCGAGCAGTACGTC. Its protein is CASSFGQGDREQYV.

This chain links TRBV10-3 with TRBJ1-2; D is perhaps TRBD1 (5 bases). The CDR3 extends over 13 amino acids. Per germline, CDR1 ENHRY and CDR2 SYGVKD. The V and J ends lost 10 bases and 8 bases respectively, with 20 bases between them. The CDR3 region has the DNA TGTGCCACGGGAGTCCGGGACGACGAAGGCTACACCTTC. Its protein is CATGVRDDEGYTF.

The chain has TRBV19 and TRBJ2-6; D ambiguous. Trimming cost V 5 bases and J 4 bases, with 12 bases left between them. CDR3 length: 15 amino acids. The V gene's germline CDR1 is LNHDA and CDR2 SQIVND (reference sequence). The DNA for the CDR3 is TGTGCCAGTAGTCTCCCGGTAGCCGGGGCCAACGTCCTGACTTTC. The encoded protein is CASSLPVAGANVLTF.

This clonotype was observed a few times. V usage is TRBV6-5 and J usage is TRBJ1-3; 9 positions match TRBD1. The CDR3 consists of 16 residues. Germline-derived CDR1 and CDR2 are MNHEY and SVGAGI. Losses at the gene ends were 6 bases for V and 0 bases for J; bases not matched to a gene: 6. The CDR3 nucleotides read TGTGCCAGCAGAACGGGGACAGGGATCTCTGGAAACACCATATATTTT. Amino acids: CASRTGTGISGNTIYF.

CDR3 DNA sequence: TGTGCCAGCAGTTACGGGACATATTACGAGCAGTACTTC. This gives the protein CASSYGTYYEQYF. The genes are TRBV28 and TRBJ2-7; D is perhaps TRBD1 (6 bases). From germline, CDR1 is MDHEN and CDR2 SYDVKM. Trimming took off 4 bases at V and 4 bases at J, with 11 bases between the two ends. The CDR3 is 13 residues long.

This chain's CDR3 is CASIGGKSSYNEQFF. The CDR3 DNA reads TGTGCCAGTATCGGAGGAAAGAGCTCCTACAATGAGCAGTTCTTC. The chain carries TRBV19 and TRBJ2-1; tentative D call: TRBD2 (5 bases). The CDR3 contains 15 residues. Germline lookup yields CDR1 LNHDA and CDR2 SQIVND (reference sequence). The ends were cut back, 7 bases at V and 0 bases at J, with 13 bases in the middle. The variable domain in full, completed from reference TRBV19 and TRBJ2-1, reads DGGITQSPKYLFRKEGQNVTLSCEQNLNHDAMYWYRQDPGQGLRLIYYSQIVNDFQKGDIAEGYSVSREKKESFPLTVTSAQKNPTAFYLCASIGGKSSYNEQFFGPGTRLTVL.

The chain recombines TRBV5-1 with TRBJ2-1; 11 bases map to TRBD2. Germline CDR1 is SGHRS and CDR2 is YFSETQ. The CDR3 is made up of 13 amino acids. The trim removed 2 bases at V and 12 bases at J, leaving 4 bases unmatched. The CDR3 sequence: CASSLLAGEAQFF. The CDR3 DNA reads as TGCGCCAGCAGCTTACTAGCGGGAGAGGCGCAGTTCTTC.

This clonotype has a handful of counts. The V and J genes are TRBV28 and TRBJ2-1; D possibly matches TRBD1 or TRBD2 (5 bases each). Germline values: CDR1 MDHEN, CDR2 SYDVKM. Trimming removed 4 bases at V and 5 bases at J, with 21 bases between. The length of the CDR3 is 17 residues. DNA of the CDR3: TGTGCCAGCAGTTCCTCAACCGGGACCCCGCCCCACAATGAGCAGTTCTTC. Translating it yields CASSSSTGTPPHNEQFF.

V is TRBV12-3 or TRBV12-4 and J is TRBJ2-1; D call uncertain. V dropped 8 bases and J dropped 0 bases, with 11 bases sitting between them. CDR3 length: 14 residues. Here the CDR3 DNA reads TGTGCCAGCCACTTCAAGGTCTCCTACAATGAGCAGTTCTTC. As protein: CASHFKVSYNEQFF.

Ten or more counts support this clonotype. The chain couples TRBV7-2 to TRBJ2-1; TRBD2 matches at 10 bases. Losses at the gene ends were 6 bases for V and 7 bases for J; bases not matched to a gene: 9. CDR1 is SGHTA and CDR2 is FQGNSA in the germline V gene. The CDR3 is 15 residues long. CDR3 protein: CASRHLAGAGNEQFF. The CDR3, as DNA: TGTGCCAGCAGGCACCTAGCGGGAGCGGGTAATGAGCAGTTCTTC.

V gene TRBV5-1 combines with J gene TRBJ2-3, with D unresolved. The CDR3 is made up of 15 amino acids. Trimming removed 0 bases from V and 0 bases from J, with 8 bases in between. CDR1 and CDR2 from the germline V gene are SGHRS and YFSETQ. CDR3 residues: CASSLGVDSTDTQYF. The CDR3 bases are TGCGCCAGCAGCTTGGGGGTAGACAGCACAGATACGCAGTATTTT.

The CDR3 loop reads CARSGTGGNTEAFF. CDR3 coding DNA: TGTGCCAGAAGCGGGACAGGGGGGAACACTGAAGCTTTCTTT. The chain combines TRBV28 with TRBJ1-1; TRBD1 agrees at 11 bases. The CDR3 is 14 residues long. In germline, CDR1 is MDHEN, CDR2 SYDVKM. After removal of 9 bases from V and 1 base from J, the junction contained 4 bases not matched to a gene. Full variable domain (missing parts from reference TRBV28 and TRBJ1-1): DVKVTQSSRYLVKRTGEKVFLECVQDMDHENMFWYRQDPGLGLRLIYFSYDVKMKEKGDIPEGYSVSREKKERFSLILESASTNQTSMYLCARSGTGGNTEAFFGQGTRLTVV.

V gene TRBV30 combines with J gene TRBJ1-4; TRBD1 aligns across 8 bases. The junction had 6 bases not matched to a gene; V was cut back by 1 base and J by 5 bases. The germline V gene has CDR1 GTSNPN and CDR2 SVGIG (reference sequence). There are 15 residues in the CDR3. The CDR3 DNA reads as TGTGCCTGGAGTGGGGGGACAGGCCTGAATGAAAAACTGTTTTTT. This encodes CAWSGGTGLNEKLFF.

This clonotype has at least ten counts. In DNA, the CDR3 is TGTGCCAGCAGCTTAGGGGAAGATACGCAGTATTTT. Translation: CASSLGEDTQYF. This sequence joins TRBV7-2 and TRBJ2-3, with D unresolved. The ends were cut back, 1 base at V and 5 bases at J, with 4 bases in the middle. Germline CDR1 and CDR2: SGHTA and FQGNSA. This CDR3 spans 12 amino acids.

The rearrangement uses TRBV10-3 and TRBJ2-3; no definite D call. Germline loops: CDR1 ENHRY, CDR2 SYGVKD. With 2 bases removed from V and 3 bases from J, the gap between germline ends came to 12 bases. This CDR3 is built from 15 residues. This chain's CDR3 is CAISERPIETDTQYF. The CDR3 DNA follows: TGTGCCATCAGTGAGCGGCCGATTGAGACAGATACGCAGTATTTT.

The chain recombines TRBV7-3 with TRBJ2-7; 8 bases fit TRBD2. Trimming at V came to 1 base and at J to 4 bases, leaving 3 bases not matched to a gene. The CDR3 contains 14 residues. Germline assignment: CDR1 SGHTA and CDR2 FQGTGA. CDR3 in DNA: TGTGCCAGCAGCTTAATGGGACTAGGTTACGAGCAGTACTTC. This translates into CASSLMGLGYEQYF. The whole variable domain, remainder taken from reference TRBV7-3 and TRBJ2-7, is GAGVSQTPSNKVTEKGKYVELRCDPISGHTALYWYRQSLGQGPEFLIYFQGTGAADDSGLPNDRFFAVRPEGSVSTLKIQRTERGDSAVYLCASSLMGLGYEQYFGPGTRLTVT.